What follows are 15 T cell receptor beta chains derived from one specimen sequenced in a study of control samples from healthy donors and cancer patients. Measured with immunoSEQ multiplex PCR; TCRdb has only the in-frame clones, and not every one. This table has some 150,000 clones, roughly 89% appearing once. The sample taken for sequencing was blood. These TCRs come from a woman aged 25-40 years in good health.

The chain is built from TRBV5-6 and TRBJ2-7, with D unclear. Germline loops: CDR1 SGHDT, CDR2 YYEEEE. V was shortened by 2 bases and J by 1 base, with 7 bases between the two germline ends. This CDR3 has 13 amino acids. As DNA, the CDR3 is TGTGCCAGCAGCTTTCCCCAATCCTACGAGCAGTACTTC. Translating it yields CASSFPQSYEQYF.

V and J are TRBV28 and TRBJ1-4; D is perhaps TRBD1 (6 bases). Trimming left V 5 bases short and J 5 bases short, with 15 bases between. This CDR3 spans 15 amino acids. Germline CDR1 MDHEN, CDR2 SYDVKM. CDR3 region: CASSGLQGGNEKLFF. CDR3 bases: TGTGCCAGCAGTGGATTACAGGGAGGAAATGAAAAACTGTTTTTT.

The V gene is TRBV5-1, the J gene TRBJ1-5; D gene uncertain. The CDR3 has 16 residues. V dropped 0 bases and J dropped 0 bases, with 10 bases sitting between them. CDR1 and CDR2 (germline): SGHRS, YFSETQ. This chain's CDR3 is CASSLGQDGSNQPQHF. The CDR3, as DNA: TGCGCCAGCAGCTTGGGCCAGGATGGTAGCAATCAGCCCCAGCATTTT.

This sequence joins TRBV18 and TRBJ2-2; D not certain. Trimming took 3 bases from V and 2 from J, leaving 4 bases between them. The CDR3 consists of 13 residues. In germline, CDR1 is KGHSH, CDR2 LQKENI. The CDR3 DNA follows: TGTGCCAGCTCACCGAAAAACACCGGGGAGCTGTTTTTT. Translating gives CASSPKNTGELFF.

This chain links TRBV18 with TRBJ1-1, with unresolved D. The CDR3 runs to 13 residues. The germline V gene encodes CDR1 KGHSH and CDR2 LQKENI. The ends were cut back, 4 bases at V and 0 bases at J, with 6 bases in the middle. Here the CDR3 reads CASSQALNTEAFF. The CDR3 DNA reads TGTGCCAGCTCACAAGCCCTGAACACTGAAGCTTTCTTT.

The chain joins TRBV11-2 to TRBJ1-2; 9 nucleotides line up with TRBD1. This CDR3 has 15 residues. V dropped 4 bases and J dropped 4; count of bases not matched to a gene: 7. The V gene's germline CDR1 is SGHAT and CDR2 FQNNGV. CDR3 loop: CASSSIPGQGYGYTF. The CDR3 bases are TGTGCCAGCAGCTCTATCCCGGGACAGGGCTATGGCTACACCTTC. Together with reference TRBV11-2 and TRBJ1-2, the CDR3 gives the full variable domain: EAGVAQSPRYKIIEKRQSVAFWCNPISGHATLYWYQQILGQGPKLLIQFQNNGVVDDSQLPKDRFSAERLKGVDSTLKIQPAKLEDSAVYLCASSSIPGQGYGYTFGSGTRLTVV.

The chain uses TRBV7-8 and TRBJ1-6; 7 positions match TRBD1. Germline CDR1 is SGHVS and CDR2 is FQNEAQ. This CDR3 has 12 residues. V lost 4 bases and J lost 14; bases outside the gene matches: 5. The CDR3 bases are TGTGCCAGCAGCTCAGGGGGAAGGACCCTCCACTTT. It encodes CASSSGGRTLHF.

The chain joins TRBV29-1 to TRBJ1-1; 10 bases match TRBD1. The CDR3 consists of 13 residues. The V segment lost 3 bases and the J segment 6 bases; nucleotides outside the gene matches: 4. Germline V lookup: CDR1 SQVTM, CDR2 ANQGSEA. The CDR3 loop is CSVEGTGVAEAFF. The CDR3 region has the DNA TGCAGCGTTGAGGGGACAGGGGTGGCTGAAGCTTTCTTT.

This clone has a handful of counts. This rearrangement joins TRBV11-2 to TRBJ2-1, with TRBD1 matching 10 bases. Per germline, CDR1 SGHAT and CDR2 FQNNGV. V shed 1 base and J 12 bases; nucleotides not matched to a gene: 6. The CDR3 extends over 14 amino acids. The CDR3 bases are TGTGCCAGCAGCTTAGCCGGGACAGGGGCGGGGCAGTTCTTC. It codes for CASSLAGTGAGQFF.

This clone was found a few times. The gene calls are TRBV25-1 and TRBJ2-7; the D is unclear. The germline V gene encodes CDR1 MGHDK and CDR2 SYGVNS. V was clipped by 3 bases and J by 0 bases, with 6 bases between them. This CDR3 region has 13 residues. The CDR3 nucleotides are TGTGCCAGCAGTGATAAGGGCTCCTACGAGCAGTACTTC. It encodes CASSDKGSYEQYF.

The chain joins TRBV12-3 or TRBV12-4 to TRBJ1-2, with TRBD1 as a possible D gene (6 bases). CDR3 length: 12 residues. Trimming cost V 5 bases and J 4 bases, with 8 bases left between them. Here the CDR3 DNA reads TGTGCCAGCAGTGGACAGCCCTATGGCTACACCTTC. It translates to CASSGQPYGYTF.

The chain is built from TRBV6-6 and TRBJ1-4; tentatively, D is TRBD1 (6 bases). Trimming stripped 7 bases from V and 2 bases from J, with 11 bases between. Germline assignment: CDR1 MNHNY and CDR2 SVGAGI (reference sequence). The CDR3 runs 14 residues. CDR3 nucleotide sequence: TGTGCCAGCAAAAAGGGGGGCACTAATGAAAAACTGTTTTTT. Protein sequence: CASKKGGTNEKLFF.

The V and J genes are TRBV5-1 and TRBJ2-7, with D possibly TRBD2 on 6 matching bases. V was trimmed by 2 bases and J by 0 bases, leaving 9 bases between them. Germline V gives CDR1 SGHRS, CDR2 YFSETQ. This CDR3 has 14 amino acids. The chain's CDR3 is CASSFRTNSYEQYF. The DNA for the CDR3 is TGCGCCAGCAGCTTCCGGACTAACTCCTACGAGCAGTACTTC. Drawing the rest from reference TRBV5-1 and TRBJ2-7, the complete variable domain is KAGVTQTPRYLIKTRGQQVTLSCSPISGHRSVSWYQQTPGQGLQFLFEYFSETQRNKGNFPGRFSGRQFSNSRSEMNVSTLELGDSALYLCASSFRTNSYEQYFGPGTRLTVT.

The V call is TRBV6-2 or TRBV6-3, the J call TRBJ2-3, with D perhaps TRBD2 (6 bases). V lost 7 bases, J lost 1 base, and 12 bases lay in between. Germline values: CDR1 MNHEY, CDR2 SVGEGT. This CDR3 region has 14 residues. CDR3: CASNPRGRTDTQYF. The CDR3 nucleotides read TGTGCCAGCAACCCGCGGGGCCGCACAGATACGCAGTATTTT.

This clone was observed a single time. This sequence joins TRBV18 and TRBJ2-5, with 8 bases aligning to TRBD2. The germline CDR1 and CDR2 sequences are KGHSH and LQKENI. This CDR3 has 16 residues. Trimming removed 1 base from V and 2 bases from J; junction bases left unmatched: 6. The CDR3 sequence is CASSPLAGWGQETQYF. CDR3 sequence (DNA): TGTGCCAGCTCACCACTAGCGGGATGGGGTCAAGAGACCCAGTACTTC.